These T cell receptor beta chains were read from a single sample in a study of blood T cell repertoires in COVID-19. Assay used: immunoSEQ multiplex PCR; TCRdb lists only in-frame clones, some missing. This table has about 110,000 clones, around 91% appearing once. The sample consisted of peripheral blood. These receptors all come from a woman of 80 years or more with acute or convalescent COVID-19. Each CDR3 is given with its conserved first and last residue. The D gene is left open where the match is weak. Part of the rows lack a size; the others show once, few, many or a class for expanded clones.

abundance,d_gene,j_gene,v_gene,CDR3aa,CDR3nt
-,TRBD2,TRBJ2-4,TRBV7-2,CASSPLTGGRLDKNIQYF,TGTGCCAGCAGCCCACTGACGGGGGGGCGATTGGACAAAAACATTCAGTACTTC
-,TRBD1,TRBJ1-1,TRBV28,CASSTLTGGGTDTEAFF,TGTGCCAGCAGTACCTTAACAGGGGGGGGTACGGACACTGAAGCTTTCTTT
-,-,TRBJ2-7,TRBV11-2,CASSLDNRPVYEQYF,TGTGCCAGCAGCTTAGATAACAGGCCAGTCTACGAGCAGTACTTC
once,-,TRBJ1-2,TRBV5-1,CASSPGLMGDGYTF,TGCGCCAGCAGCCCCGGGCTCATGGGAGATGGCTACACCTTC
-,-,TRBJ2-7,TRBV19,CASSPPPFYEQYF,TGTGCCAGTAGTCCCCCCCCGTTCTACGAGCAGTACTTC
few,-,TRBJ2-1,TRBV7-8,CASRTEWRNEQFF,TGTGCCAGCAGAACTGAGTGGAGAAATGAGCAGTTCTTC
-,-,TRBJ2-5,TRBV7-8,CASSLLPQGGQETQYF,TGTGCCAGCAGCTTACTGCCGCAGGGTGGCCAAGAGACCCAGTACTTC
-,-,TRBJ2-3,TRBV9,CASSGGLRSTDTQYF,TGTGCCAGCAGCGGAGGGTTGAGGAGCACAGATACGCAGTATTTT
-,TRBD2,TRBJ2-1,TRBV4-3,CASSQDPPGAGAYNEQFF,TGCGCCAGCAGCCAAGACCCCCCTGGAGCGGGGGCCTACAATGAGCAGTTCTTC
-,TRBD1,TRBJ2-3,TRBV4-2,CASSQGGDRGTDTQYF,TGTGCCAGCAGCCAAGGGGGCGACAGGGGGACAGATACGCAGTATTTT
-,TRBD2,TRBJ2-3,TRBV5-1,CASSLGGGEDTQYF,TGCGCCAGCAGCTTGGGCGGGGGTGAAGATACGCAGTATTTT
-,TRBD2,TRBJ2-3,TRBV24-1,CATSDRTSPTTDTQYF,TGTGCCACCAGTGACCGGACTAGCCCCACCACAGATACGCAGTATTTT
-,-,TRBJ2-3,TRBV27,CASSLREADTQYF,TGTGCCAGCAGTTTACGGGAAGCAGATACGCAGTATTTT
-,-,TRBJ1-2,TRBV28,CASSLGQTNYGYTF,TGTGCCAGCAGTTTAGGGCAAACTAACTATGGCTACACCTTC
once,TRBD1,TRBJ1-2,TRBV5-1,CASSLGQGDYGYTF,TGCGCCAGCAGCTTAGGACAGGGGGACTATGGCTACACCTTC
-,-,TRBJ1-2,TRBV7-9,CASSLAWTEGYGYTF,TGTGCCAGCAGCTTAGCGTGGACAGAGGGCTATGGCTACACCTTC
-,TRBD1,TRBJ2-2,TRBV7-9,CASSSWTGPTGELFF,TGTGCCAGCAGCTCATGGACAGGCCCCACCGGGGAGCTGTTTTTT
-,TRBD1,TRBJ1-2,TRBV7-8,CASSRTGASNYGYTF,TGTGCCAGCAGCCGGACAGGGGCTTCTAACTATGGCTACACCTTC
-,TRBD1,TRBJ1-1,TRBV4-1,CASSQVLGNSGTGGLYTEAFF,TGCGCCAGCAGCCAAGTTTTAGGGAATTCCGGGACAGGGGGTCTCTACACTGAAGCTTTCTTT
-,TRBD1,TRBJ1-2,TRBV27,CASTTGNGGYTF,TGTGCCAGCACGACAGGGAATGGGGGCTACACCTTC
-,TRBD1,TRBJ1-4,TRBV29-1,CSGGQGNEKLFF,TGCTCCGGGGGACAGGGAAATGAAAAACTGTTTTTT
once,-,TRBJ1-1,TRBV2,CASSVRRGGGSEAFF,TGTGCCAGCAGTGTACGTCGAGGAGGAGGCTCTGAAGCTTTCTTT
-,TRBD2,TRBJ2-3,TRBV3-1/TRBV3-2,CASSQASGGPTDTQYF,TGTGCCAGCAGCCAAGCTAGCGGGGGACCCACAGATACGCAGTATTTT
-,TRBD1,TRBJ1-5,TRBV19,CASSGTARYSNQPQHF,TGTGCCAGTAGTGGGACAGCTCGTTATAGCAATCAGCCCCAGCATTTT
-,-,TRBJ1-5,TRBV7-2,CASSFTGPWNQPQHF,TGTGCCAGCAGCTTTACTGGGCCTTGGAATCAGCCCCAGCATTTT
-,TRBD1,TRBJ2-7,TRBV15,CATSREGQGPYEQYF,TGTGCCACCAGCAGAGAAGGACAGGGGCCCTACGAGCAGTACTTC
-,-,TRBJ1-1,TRBV5-1,CASSYRANTEAFF,TGCGCCAGCAGCTACAGGGCGAACACTGAAGCTTTCTTT